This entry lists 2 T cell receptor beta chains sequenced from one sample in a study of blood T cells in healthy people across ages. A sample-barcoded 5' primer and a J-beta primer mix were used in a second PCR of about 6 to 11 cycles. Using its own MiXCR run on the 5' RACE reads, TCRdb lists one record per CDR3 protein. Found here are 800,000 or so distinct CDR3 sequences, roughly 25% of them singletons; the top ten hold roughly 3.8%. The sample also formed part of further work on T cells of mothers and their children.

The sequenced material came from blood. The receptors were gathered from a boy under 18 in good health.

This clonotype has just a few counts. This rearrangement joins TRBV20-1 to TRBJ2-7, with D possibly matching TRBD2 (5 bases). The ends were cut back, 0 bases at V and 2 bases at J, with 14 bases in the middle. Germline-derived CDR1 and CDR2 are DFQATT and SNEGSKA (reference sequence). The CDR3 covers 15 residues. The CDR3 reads CSARDPGGSPYEQYF. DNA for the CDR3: TGCAGTGCTAGAGATCCCGGAGGTAGCCCCTACGAGCAGTACTTC.

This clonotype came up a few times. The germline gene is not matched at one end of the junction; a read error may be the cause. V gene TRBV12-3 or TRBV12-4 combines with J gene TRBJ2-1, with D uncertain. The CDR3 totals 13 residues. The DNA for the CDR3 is TGCGCCAGCAGTTTTGAGAGTCCCAATGAGCAGTTCTTC. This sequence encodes CASSFESPNEQFF.